Listed here are 32 T cell receptor beta chains from one sample, sequenced in a study of T cells in tumors after PD-1 blockade. The method was immunoSEQ multiplex PCR; TCRdb's version includes in-frame clones alone and lacks a portion of them. The profile shows fewer than 9,000 clones, around 60% of them singletons. Material: tumor tissue, obtained after anti-PD-1 treatment. The receptors here all came from a human donor with basal cell carcinoma.

The rearrangement joins TRBV7-9 to TRBJ2-5; the match to TRBD1 covers 7 bases. Trimming cost V 1 base and J 5 bases; bases outside gene matches: 4. Germline CDR1 SEHNR, CDR2 FQNEAQ (reference sequence). The CDR3 covers 14 residues. CDR3 sequence (DNA): TGTGCCAGCAGCTTAGAAGGGGGCAGGGAGACCCAGTACTTC. Its translation is CASSLEGGRETQYF.

This clone was found a few times. The rearrangement joins TRBV30 to TRBJ1-3, with a weak D call TRBD1 (5 bases). Germline V gene lookup returns CDR1 GTSNPN and CDR2 SVGIG (reference sequence). This CDR3 is built from 14 residues. Trimming took off 4 bases at V and 4 bases at J, with 14 bases between the two ends. The CDR3 coding sequence is TGTGCCTGGACCCTGGGGGGACCCGGAAACACCATATATTTT. It yields the protein CAWTLGGPGNTIYF. The complete variable domain, with remaining parts taken from reference TRBV30 and TRBJ1-3, reads SQTIHQWPATLVQPVGSPLSLECTVEGTSNPNLYWYRQAAGRGLQLLFYSVGIGQISSEVPQNLSASRPQDRQFILSSKKLLLSDSGFYLCAWTLGGPGNTIYFGEGSWLTVV.

The chain recombines TRBV30 with TRBJ1-1; no firm D call. The CDR3 length is 13 residues. Germline lookup yields CDR1 GTSNPN and CDR2 SVGIG (reference sequence). V lost 2 bases to trimming and J lost 0 bases, with 7 bases between them. This chain's CDR3 is CAWSNGMNTEAFF. The CDR3 bases are TGTGCCTGGAGTAACGGTATGAACACTGAAGCTTTCTTT.

The chain combines TRBV2 with TRBJ2-5, with 11 bases that match TRBD2. The CDR3 sequence is 15 residues long. Germline loops: CDR1 SNHLY, CDR2 FYNNEI. V was clipped by 4 bases and J by 2 bases; unmatched bases: 3. CDR3 bases: TGTGCCAGCAGTGTAGGGACTAGCGGTCAAGAGACCCAGTACTTC. It specifies CASSVGTSGQETQYF.

The chain joins TRBV27 to TRBJ2-3, with a possible D match to TRBD2 (7 bases). V was clipped by 2 bases and J by 4 bases, with 16 bases between them. CDR3 length: 16 amino acids. In germline, CDR1 is MNHEY, CDR2 SMNVEV (reference sequence). The CDR3 coding sequence is TGTGCCAGCAGTTTAATACTTCCGGGGGGCCCAGATACGCAGTATTTT. This gives the protein CASSLILPGGPDTQYF.

CDR3 nucleotide sequence: TGCAGCGTTAAATCACAGGGCGCATTTAAATCCTACGAGCAGTACTTC. Protein: CSVKSQGAFKSYEQYF. J is TRBJ2-7 and V is TRBV29-1; D might be TRBD1 (6 bases). The CDR3 is made up of 16 amino acids. The V gene's germline CDR1 is SQVTM and CDR2 ANQGSEA. Trimming took off 5 bases at V and 1 base at J, with 21 bases between the two ends.

This clone appeared a few times. This rearrangement joins TRBV18 to TRBJ1-1; TRBD1 might be the D (5 bases). The CDR3 spans 13 residues. CDR1 and CDR2 (germline): KGHSH, LQKENI. V lost 3 bases, J lost 1 base, and 6 bases lay in between. CDR3 protein: CASSPGQNTEAFF. CDR3 sequence (DNA): TGTGCCAGCTCACCTGGACAGAACACTGAAGCTTTCTTT.

This rearrangement joins TRBV30 to TRBJ2-7; no reliable D call. CDR1 and CDR2 (germline): GTSNPN, SVGIG (reference sequence). The germline V and J ends were trimmed by 0 bases and 4 bases, with 7 bases remaining between them. The CDR3 covers 12 residues. CDR3 residues: CAWSVGLYEQYF. In DNA form, the CDR3 reads TGTGCCTGGAGTGTAGGCCTATACGAGCAGTACTTC.

This chain's CDR3 is CASSLGAQTEAFF. As DNA, the CDR3 is TGTGCCAGCAGCTTGGGGGCGCAAACTGAAGCTTTCTTT. The rearrangement uses TRBV5-5 and TRBJ1-1, with D unresolved. The CDR3 totals 13 residues. V was clipped by 0 bases and J by 5 bases, with 8 bases between them. Looked up from germline, CDR1 is SGHKS and CDR2 is YYEKEE (reference sequence).

In its sample, this clone was seen once. CDR3 sequence (DNA): TGCGCCAGCAGTACAGGCCAAGAGACCCAGTACTTC. It codes for CASSTGQETQYF. The chain recombines TRBV5-1 with TRBJ2-5; D may be TRBD1 (5 bases). Germline V lookup: CDR1 SGHRS, CDR2 YFSETQ. The CDR3 has 12 amino acids. V lost 5 bases, J lost 1 base, and 6 bases lay in between. The entire variable domain, with the rest obtained from reference TRBV5-1 and TRBJ2-5, is as follows: KAGVTQTPRYLIKTRGQQVTLSCSPISGHRSVSWYQQTPGQGLQFLFEYFSETQRNKGNFPGRFSGRQFSNSRSEMNVSTLELGDSALYLCASSTGQETQYFGPGTRLLVL.

The chain combines TRBV19 with TRBJ1-2; possible D gene TRBD1, 5 bases. From germline, CDR1 is LNHDA and CDR2 SQIVND (reference sequence). This CDR3 has 13 amino acids. The V end was cut by 7 bases, the J end by 7 bases, with 16 bases between. The CDR3 DNA sequence: TGTGCCAGTACCACGAGGGACTATAGTGGCTACACCTTC. Its protein product is CASTTRDYSGYTF.

This clone is judged medium-sized. This chain joins TRBV5-1 and TRBJ2-3, with D hard to call. Germline CDR1 is SGHRS and CDR2 is YFSETQ. The CDR3 totals 15 residues. Trimming left V 4 bases short and J 3 bases short, with 15 bases between. The CDR3 spells CASSQRISHTDTQYF. CDR3 in DNA: TGCGCCAGCAGCCAACGGATAAGCCATACAGATACGCAGTATTTT.

This clone was counted a few times. The chain uses TRBV9 and TRBJ2-2, with 11 bases aligning to TRBD2. The CDR3 extends over 17 amino acids. J lost 0 bases, V lost 4 bases, and 5 bases had no gene match. Germline values: CDR1 SGDLS, CDR2 YYNGEE. CDR3 coding DNA: TGTGCCAGCAGCCTGCTAGCGGGGGGTTCGAACACCGGGGAGCTGTTTTTT. It specifies CASSLLAGGSNTGELFF.

J is TRBJ2-3 and V is TRBV30, with 7 bases fitting TRBD2. Unmatched junction bases numbered 6, after V lost 2 bases and J lost 1 base. Germline-derived CDR1 and CDR2 are GTSNPN and SVGIG (reference sequence). The CDR3 has 15 amino acids. The CDR3 bases are TGTGCCTGGAGTCCTCTAGCGGTCCGCACAGATACGCAGTATTTT. Translating it yields CAWSPLAVRTDTQYF. The full variable domain, in which reference TRBV30 and TRBJ2-3 provide the parts outside the CDR3, is SQTIHQWPATLVQPVGSPLSLECTVEGTSNPNLYWYRQAAGRGLQLLFYSVGIGQISSEVPQNLSASRPQDRQFILSSKKLLLSDSGFYLCAWSPLAVRTDTQYFGPGTRLTVL.

The J gene is TRBJ2-7, the V gene TRBV5-1; D perhaps matches TRBD2 (5 bases). Per the germline V gene, CDR1 is SGHRS and CDR2 is YFSETQ. The V end lost 0 bases, the J end lost 5 bases, and 9 bases lay between the germline ends. The CDR3 runs to 13 residues. CDR3 protein: CASSLVEANEQYF. CDR3 coding DNA: TGCGCCAGCAGCTTGGTGGAGGCTAACGAGCAGTACTTC.

The rearrangement uses TRBV6-5 and TRBJ2-7; the match to TRBD2 covers 10 bases. After removal of 2 bases from V and 3 bases from J, the junction contained 7 bases not matched to a gene. CDR1 and CDR2 (germline): MNHEY, SVGAGI. This CDR3 region has 16 residues. DNA for the CDR3: TGTGCCAGCAGTTACGGGCTAGCGGGGGCTAACTACGAGCAGTACTTC. As protein: CASSYGLAGANYEQYF.

The V call is TRBV11-3, the J call TRBJ2-2, with D perhaps TRBD1 (5 bases). This CDR3 comprises 13 residues. Trimming pared 11 bases from V and 6 bases from J, leaving 16 bases between. The germline gives CDR1 SGHNT, CDR2 YENEEA. The CDR3 sequence: CASSRVGAGELFF. The CDR3 DNA is TGTGCCTCGTCTCGGGTAGGGGCCGGGGAGCTGTTTTTT.

This chain joins TRBV4-1 and TRBJ1-1; D is perhaps TRBD1 (5 bases). Germline assignment: CDR1 MGHRA and CDR2 YSYEKL. V was pared by 0 bases and J by 4 bases, with 12 bases between. The CDR3 totals 15 residues. Here the CDR3 reads CASSQDRRVVTEAFF. The CDR3 region has the DNA TGCGCCAGCAGCCAAGATCGCAGGGTAGTCACTGAAGCTTTCTTT.

This clone was seen a few times. The same CDR3 arises from other DNA sequences in this sample as well. The rearrangement uses TRBV5-8 and TRBJ2-1, with TRBD1 matching 8 bases. CDR3 length: 15 amino acids. The V segment lost 4 bases and the J segment 0 bases; nucleotides outside the gene matches: 3. Germline CDR1 SGHTS, CDR2 YDEGEE. CDR3 nucleotides: TGTGCCAGCAGCCTGGGACAGGCCTCCTACAATGAGCAGTTCTTC. It translates to CASSLGQASYNEQFF.

The V gene is TRBV10-2, the J gene TRBJ1-2, with D unclear. The CDR3 covers 13 residues. The V end lost 2 bases, the J end lost 2 bases, and 6 bases lay between the germline ends. Germline V CDR1 and CDR2: WSHSY, SAAADI. The DNA for the CDR3 is TGCGCCAGCAGTGAGGAGGTAAACTATGGCTACACCTTC. Translated, it gives CASSEEVNYGYTF.

The gene calls are TRBV30 and TRBJ2-3, with 8 bases lining up with TRBD1. Trimming removed 1 base from V and 1 base from J; junction bases left unmatched: 4. In germline, CDR1 is GTSNPN, CDR2 SVGIG (reference sequence). This CDR3 is built from 15 residues. CDR3 sequence: CAWSGGQAGTDTQYF. The CDR3 coding sequence is TGTGCCTGGAGTGGGGGACAGGCAGGCACAGATACGCAGTATTTT.

In the case of this clone: Other nucleotide sequences from this sample produce the same CDR3. This rearrangement joins TRBV14 to TRBJ1-1; D is ambiguous. This CDR3 has 14 amino acids. Per the germline V gene, CDR1 is SGHDN and CDR2 is FVKESK. Trimming cost V 1 base and J 0 bases, with 6 bases left between them. CDR3 sequence (DNA): TGTGCCAGCAGCCAAGCGGGGATGAACACTGAAGCTTTCTTT. Amino acids: CASSQAGMNTEAFF. The whole variable domain, remainder taken from reference TRBV14 and TRBJ1-1, is EAGVTQFPSHSVIEKGQTVTLRCDPISGHDNLYWYRRVMGKEIKFLLHFVKESKQDESGMPNNRFLAERTGGTYSTLKVQPAELEDSGVYFCASSQAGMNTEAFFGQGTRLTVV.

This clone was seen only once. The genes are TRBV9 and TRBJ2-1; maybe TRBD1 (6 bases). Germline loops: CDR1 SGDLS, CDR2 YYNGEE. V lost 3 bases and J 7 bases, leaving 17 bases between the germline ends. This CDR3 has 15 residues. The chain's CDR3 is CASSEKPITGNEQFF. The CDR3 coding sequence is TGTGCCAGCAGCGAGAAGCCGATAACAGGGAATGAGCAGTTCTTC.

This clone has a handful of counts. The V and J genes are TRBV2 and TRBJ2-3, with TRBD1 as a possible D gene (6 bases). Trimming took 6 bases from V and 0 from J, leaving 10 bases between them. The germline gives CDR1 SNHLY, CDR2 FYNNEI. The CDR3 spans 14 residues. DNA for the CDR3: TGTGCCAGCAGGGACAGTGTTAGCACAGATACGCAGTATTTT. Amino acids: CASRDSVSTDTQYF.

In its sample, this clone ranks as medium-sized. The CDR3 region has the DNA TGTGCCAGCAGTGAAGATCTGGTCTACGAGCAGTACTTC. This gives the protein CASSEDLVYEQYF. The chain links TRBV2 to TRBJ2-7; no reliable D call. The length of the CDR3 is 13 residues. CDR1 and CDR2 (germline): SNHLY, FYNNEI. V was shortened by 1 base and J by 3 bases, with 7 bases between the two germline ends.

This clone is categorized as large. This chain uses TRBV4-1 with TRBJ2-7; 7 nucleotides line up with TRBD1. This CDR3 has 20 residues. From germline, CDR1 is MGHRA and CDR2 YSYEKL. V lost 0 bases and J lost 0; bases outside the gene matches: 17. The CDR3 nucleotides read TGCGCCAGCAGCCAAGACCCACTTATGTACCGACAGGGTAGCTCCTACGAGCAGTACTTC. Translated: CASSQDPLMYRQGSSYEQYF.

This clone has more than one count but fewer than ten. The chain is built from TRBV6-1 and TRBJ1-5, with D unresolved. This CDR3 is built from 15 residues. The germline CDR1 and CDR2 sequences are MNHNS and SASEGT. V lost 1 base, J lost 0 bases, and 7 bases lay in between. In nucleotides, the CDR3 is TGTGCCAGCAGTGAAGGTTCACTTAGCAATCAGCCCCAGCATTTT. Protein sequence: CASSEGSLSNQPQHF.

This clone was detected only a few times. The V call is TRBV28, the J call TRBJ2-3; 12 bases fit TRBD2. Germline V gives CDR1 MDHEN, CDR2 SYDVKM. V shed 5 bases and J 4 bases; nucleotides not matched to a gene: 4. The CDR3 length is 15 residues. The CDR3 sequence: CASSPWTSGADTQYF. CDR3 nucleotide sequence: TGTGCCAGCAGTCCGTGGACTAGCGGGGCAGATACGCAGTATTTT.

This clone was found a few times. The chain has TRBV30 and TRBJ1-2, with a possible D match to TRBD1 (6 bases). Germline V lookup: CDR1 GTSNPN, CDR2 SVGIG (reference sequence). The CDR3 is made up of 12 amino acids. V was clipped by 4 bases and J by 7 bases, with 13 bases between them. The CDR3 DNA reads TGTGCCTGGACAGGGGATACGGGTGGCTACACCTTC. This gives the protein CAWTGDTGGYTF. Looking up the rest from reference TRBV30 and TRBJ1-2 gives the full variable domain: SQTIHQWPATLVQPVGSPLSLECTVEGTSNPNLYWYRQAAGRGLQLLFYSVGIGQISSEVPQNLSASRPQDRQFILSSKKLLLSDSGFYLCAWTGDTGGYTFGSGTRLTVV.

In nucleotides, the CDR3 is TGCAGTGCTAGTGCCGGGGATTTGGTGACTAGCTACTTC. Amino acid sequence: CSASAGDLVTSYF. V is TRBV20-1 and J is TRBJ2-7; TRBD2 aligns across 7 bases. The CDR3 has 13 residues. The V and J ends lost 3 bases and 13 bases, in that order; junction bases with no gene match: 15. Germline CDR1 DFQATT, CDR2 SNEGSKA (reference sequence).

The V and J genes are TRBV7-6 and TRBJ1-1; D may be TRBD1 (6 bases). This CDR3 spans 13 amino acids. Trimming removed 4 bases at V and 1 base at J, with 7 bases between. Germline V gene data show CDR1 as SGHVS and CDR2 as FNYEAQ. CDR3 bases: TGTGCCAGCAGCTCGGGACAGAACACTGAAGCTTTCTTT. It specifies CASSSGQNTEAFF.

This sequence joins TRBV23-1 and TRBJ2-7; D tentatively reads TRBD1 or TRBD2 (6 bases each). TRBV23-1 is an open reading frame, and its role is uncertain. The ends were cut back, 4 bases at V and 3 bases at J, with 22 bases in the middle. The length of the CDR3 is 17 residues. As DNA, the CDR3 is TGCGCCAGCAGTCTAGGGCGGGACATCCACTCAAACTACGAGCAGTACTTC. This codes for CASSLGRDIHSNYEQYF.